This passage covers 3 T cell receptor beta chains from one sample sequenced in a study of T-cell memory formation after mild COVID-19. TCRdb redid the calling of the 5' RACE reads with MiXCR, one entry per CDR3 protein. The sample contains roughly 100,000 distinct CDR3 sequences, 9.5% to 15% of which appear only once. The sample comprised PBMCs or a T cell subset sorted from them (not recorded which). These receptors came from an adult woman who had mild COVID-19 (a few samples of this study predate the infection). Cell type and time point are not known.

This clonotype was counted ten times or more. The rearrangement uses TRBV20-1 and TRBJ1-1, with 7 bases identical to TRBD1. The CDR3 runs 18 residues. Germline V CDR1 and CDR2: DFQATT, SNEGSKA (reference sequence). V lost 0 bases to trimming and J lost 0 bases; unmatched junction nucleotides: 13. DNA for the CDR3: TGCAGTGCTAGAGATATGGACAGGTCGGGCGAATTGAACACTGAAGCTTTCTTT. Translation gives CSARDMDRSGELNTEAFF.

A few counts support this clonotype. The CDR3 bases are TGTGCCAGCAGCGTATTCGGCCCAGATACGCAGTATTTT. This encodes CASSVFGPDTQYF. The chain combines TRBV9 with TRBJ2-3; D not certain. This CDR3 has 13 amino acids. Germline assignment: CDR1 SGDLS and CDR2 YYNGEE. The ends were cut back, 1 base at V and 4 bases at J, with 7 bases in the middle.

This clonotype was counted many times. The chain has TRBV10-3 and TRBJ2-7; possibly TRBD2 for D (5 bases). The V end was cut by 3 bases, the J end by 5 bases, with 11 bases between. The germline V gene has CDR1 ENHRY and CDR2 SYGVKD. There are 13 residues in the CDR3. CDR3 DNA sequence: TGTGCCATCAGTGACAGAAAGAGGGACGAGCAGTACTTC. Protein: CAISDRKRDEQYF.